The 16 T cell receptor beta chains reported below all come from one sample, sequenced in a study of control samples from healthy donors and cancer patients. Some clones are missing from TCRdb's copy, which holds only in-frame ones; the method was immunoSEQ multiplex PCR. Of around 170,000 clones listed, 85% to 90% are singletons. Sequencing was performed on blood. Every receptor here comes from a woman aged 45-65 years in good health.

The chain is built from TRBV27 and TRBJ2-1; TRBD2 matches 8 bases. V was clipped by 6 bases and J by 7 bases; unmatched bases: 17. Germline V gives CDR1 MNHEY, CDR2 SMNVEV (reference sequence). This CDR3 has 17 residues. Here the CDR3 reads CASRMKPFFSGRNEQFF. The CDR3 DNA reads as TGTGCCAGCAGGATGAAGCCTTTCTTCAGCGGGAGAAATGAGCAGTTCTTC.

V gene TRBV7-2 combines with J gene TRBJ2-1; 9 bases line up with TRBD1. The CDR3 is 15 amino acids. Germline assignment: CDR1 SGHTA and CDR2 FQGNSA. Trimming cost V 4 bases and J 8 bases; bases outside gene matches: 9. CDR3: CASSSRDREGHEQFF. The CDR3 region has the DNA TGTGCCAGCAGCTCCCGGGACAGGGAAGGGCATGAGCAGTTCTTC.

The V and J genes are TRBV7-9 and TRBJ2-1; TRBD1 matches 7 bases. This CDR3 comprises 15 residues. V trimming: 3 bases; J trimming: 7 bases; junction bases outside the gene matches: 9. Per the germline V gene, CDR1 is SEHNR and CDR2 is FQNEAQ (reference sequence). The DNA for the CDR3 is TGTGCCAGCAGCTTGATGCAGGGGGTCGGAAATGAGCAGTTCTTC. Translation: CASSLMQGVGNEQFF.

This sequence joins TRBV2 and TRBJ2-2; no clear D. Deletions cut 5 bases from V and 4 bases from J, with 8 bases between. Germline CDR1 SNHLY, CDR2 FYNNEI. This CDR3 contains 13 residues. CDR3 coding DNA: TGTGCCAGCAGTTTAAAGAGCACCGGGGAGCTGTTTTTT. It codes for CASSLKSTGELFF.

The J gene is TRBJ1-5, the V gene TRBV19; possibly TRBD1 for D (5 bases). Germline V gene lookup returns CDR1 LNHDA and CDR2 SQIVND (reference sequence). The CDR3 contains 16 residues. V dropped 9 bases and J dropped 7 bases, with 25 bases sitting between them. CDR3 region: CASLLGGIPSGQPQHF. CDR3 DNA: TGTGCCAGCCTTTTGGGGGGGATCCCTTCCGGCCAGCCCCAGCATTTT.

CDR3 residues: CASSQATAFQQYF. The CDR3 DNA follows: TGTGCCAGCAGCCAAGCTACAGCCTTCCAGCAGTACTTC. The rearrangement links TRBV3-1 (or the pseudogene TRBV3-2) to TRBJ2-7; D is unclear. The V and J ends lost 1 base and 8 bases respectively, with 12 bases between them. The CDR3 is made up of 13 amino acids. CDR1 LGHDT and CDR2 YNNKEL come from the germline V gene (reference sequence).

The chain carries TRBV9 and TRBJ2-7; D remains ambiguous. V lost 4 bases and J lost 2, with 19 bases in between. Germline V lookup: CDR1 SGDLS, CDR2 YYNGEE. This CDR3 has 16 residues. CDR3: CASSPTPGQSPYEQYF. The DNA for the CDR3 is TGTGCCAGCAGCCCAACCCCCGGTCAGTCCCCCTACGAGCAGTACTTC. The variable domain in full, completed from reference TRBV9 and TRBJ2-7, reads DSGVTQTPKHLITATGQRVTLRCSPRSGDLSVYWYQQSLDQGLQFLIQYYNGEERAKGNILERFSAQQFPDLHSELNLSSLELGDSALYFCASSPTPGQSPYEQYFGPGTRLTVT.

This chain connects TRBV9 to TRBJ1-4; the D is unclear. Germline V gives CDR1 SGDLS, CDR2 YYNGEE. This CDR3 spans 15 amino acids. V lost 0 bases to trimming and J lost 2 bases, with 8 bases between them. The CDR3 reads CASSVGAATNEKLFF. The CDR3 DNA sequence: TGTGCCAGCAGCGTAGGGGCTGCGACTAATGAAAAACTGTTTTTT.

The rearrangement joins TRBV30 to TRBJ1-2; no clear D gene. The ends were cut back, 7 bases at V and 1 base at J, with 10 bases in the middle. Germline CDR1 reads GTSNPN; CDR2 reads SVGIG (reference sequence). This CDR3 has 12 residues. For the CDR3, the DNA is TGTGCCTCCTCGACCGGTAACTATGGCTACACCTTC. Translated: CASSTGNYGYTF.

CDR3 sequence (DNA): TGCGCCAGCAGCTTGGAAGGTAGGAGTGATCGGGAACTGTTTTTT. Residues: CASSLEGRSDRELFF. The rearrangement joins TRBV5-1 to TRBJ1-4, with no clear D. V was clipped by 0 bases and J by 12 bases, with 18 bases between them. This CDR3 is 15 amino acids long. Per germline, CDR1 SGHRS and CDR2 YFSETQ.

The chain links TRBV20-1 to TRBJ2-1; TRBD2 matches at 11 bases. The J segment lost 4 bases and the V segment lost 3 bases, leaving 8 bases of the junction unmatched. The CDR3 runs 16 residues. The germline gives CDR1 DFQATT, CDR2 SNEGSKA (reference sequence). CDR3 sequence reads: CSASMSGLAEYNEQFF. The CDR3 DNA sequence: TGCAGTGCTAGTATGTCGGGACTAGCGGAGTACAATGAGCAGTTCTTC.

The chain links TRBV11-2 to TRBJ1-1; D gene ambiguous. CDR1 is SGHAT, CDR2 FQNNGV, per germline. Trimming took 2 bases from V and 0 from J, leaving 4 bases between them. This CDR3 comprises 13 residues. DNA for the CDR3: TGTGCCAGCAGCTTAAAAGTGAACACTGAAGCTTTCTTT. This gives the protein CASSLKVNTEAFF.

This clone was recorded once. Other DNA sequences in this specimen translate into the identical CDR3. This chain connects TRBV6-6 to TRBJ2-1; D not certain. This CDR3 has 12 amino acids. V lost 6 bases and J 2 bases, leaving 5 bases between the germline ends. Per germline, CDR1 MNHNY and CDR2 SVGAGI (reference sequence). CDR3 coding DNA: TGTGCCAGCAGCCGCCCCTACAATGAGCAGTTCTTC. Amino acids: CASSRPYNEQFF.

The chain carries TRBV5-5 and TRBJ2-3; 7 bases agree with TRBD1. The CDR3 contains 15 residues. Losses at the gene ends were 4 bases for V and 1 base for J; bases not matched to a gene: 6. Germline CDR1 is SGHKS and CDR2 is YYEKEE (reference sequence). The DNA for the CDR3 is TGTGCCAGCAGCCCCACAGGGGTAGGCACAGATACGCAGTATTTT. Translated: CASSPTGVGTDTQYF.

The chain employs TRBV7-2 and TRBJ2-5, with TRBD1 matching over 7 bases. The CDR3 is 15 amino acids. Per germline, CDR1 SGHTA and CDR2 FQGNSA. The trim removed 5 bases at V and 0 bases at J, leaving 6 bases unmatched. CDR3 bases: TGTGCCAGCAGCCCACGACAGGGTAACCAAGAGACCCAGTACTTC. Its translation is CASSPRQGNQETQYF.

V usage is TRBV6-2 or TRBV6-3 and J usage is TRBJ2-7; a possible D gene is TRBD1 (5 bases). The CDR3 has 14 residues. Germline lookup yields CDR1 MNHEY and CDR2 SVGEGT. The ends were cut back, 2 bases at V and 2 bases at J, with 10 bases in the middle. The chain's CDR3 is CASSYRQGAYEQYF. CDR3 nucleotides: TGTGCCAGCAGTTACCGGCAGGGCGCCTACGAGCAGTACTTC.